This T cell receptor (beta chain) was observed in a study of identical twins. In its sample, this clonotype was seen many times. CDR1 and CDR2 from the germline V gene are LNHDA and SQIVND (reference sequence). The ends lost 6 bases at V and 7 bases at J; junction bases unmatched: 7. The CDR3 contains 14 residues. TCRdb redid the calling of the 5' RACE reads with MiXCR, one entry per CDR3 protein. Here the sample spans 520,000 or so distinct CDR3 sequences, 20% to 25% being singletons. The same sample was also studied in work on T cells expressing NK-cell markers. From that paper: NKG2C+ dominant clonotype frequencies in 5 or 6 donors were about 1.0-7.0% of CD8+ T cells. One observes that, in several donors, these clonotypes were also the leading ones within the CD3+CD56-NKG2C+ fraction.

The TCR sequence derives from a woman aged 18-29 years in good health. The genes are TRBV19 and TRBJ2-2; 8 bases line up with TRBD2. Sample: CD4+ T cells sorted from blood. The CDR3 nucleotides read TGTGCCAGTAGGTTCGGGGGGGCCGGCGGGGAGCTGTTTTTT. Protein: CASRFGGAGGELFF.